The 27 T cell receptor beta chains reported below all come from one sample, sequenced in a study of cytomegalovirus exposure and HLA in healthy donors. With 60 Vbeta and 13 Jbeta primers, the PCR was carried out. TCRdb keeps only in-frame clones here, not all; method: immunoSEQ multiplex PCR. The sample yields over 150,000 clones, approximately 80% seen once. Sequenced: PBMCs. These receptors were collected from a woman aged 45-60 years in good health and CMV-seronegative.

V usage is TRBV6-1 and J usage is TRBJ1-5, with TRBD1 identical over 10 bases. V dropped 1 base and J dropped 7; count of bases not matched to a gene: 10. Germline V gives CDR1 MNHNS, CDR2 SASEGT. CDR3 size: 17 residues. The CDR3 loop is CASSEEVVGQGFQPQHF. In DNA form, the CDR3 reads TGTGCCAGCAGTGAAGAAGTTGTGGGACAGGGGTTCCAGCCCCAGCATTTT.

CDR3 in DNA: TGTGCCAGCAGCTTAGCGAGGACAGGGGATGGCACTGAAGCTTTCTTT. Protein: CASSLARTGDGTEAFF. The chain has TRBV7-2 and TRBJ1-1; TRBD1 matches 9 bases. There are 16 residues in the CDR3. Trimming removed 0 bases from V and 4 bases from J; junction bases left unmatched: 6. Germline V gene sequence: CDR1 SGHTA, CDR2 FQGNSA.

This chain uses TRBV4-2 with TRBJ2-2; 14 bases are a match to TRBD2. Unmatched junction bases numbered 9, after V lost 1 base and J lost 5 bases. The CDR3 totals 19 residues. Germline V gene data show CDR1 as LGHNA and CDR2 as YNFKEQ. The CDR3 protein is CASSQAGTSGSGWTGELFF. CDR3 coding DNA: TGTGCCAGCAGCCAAGCCGGGACTAGCGGGAGTGGTTGGACCGGGGAGCTGTTTTTT.

The chain couples TRBV4-3 to TRBJ2-5, with TRBD1 identical over 10 bases. After removal of 4 bases from V and 4 bases from J, the junction contained 3 bases not matched to a gene. The CDR3 totals 14 residues. The germline V gene has CDR1 LGHNA and CDR2 YSLEER. CDR3: CASSLGTGVETQYF. The CDR3 DNA follows: TGCGCCAGCAGCCTCGGGACAGGGGTAGAGACCCAGTACTTC.

The J gene is TRBJ2-2, the V gene TRBV7-2, with D perhaps matching TRBD1 (5 bases). The CDR3 sequence is 15 residues long. V was cut by 1 base and J by 4 bases, with 10 bases left in between. Germline V gene data show CDR1 as SGHTA and CDR2 as FQGNSA. CDR3 DNA sequence: TGTGCCAGCAGCTTAGACAGGCTACTCACCGGGGAGCTGTTTTTT. Protein sequence: CASSLDRLLTGELFF.

This clone has only one observation. This chain joins TRBV7-2 and TRBJ2-7, with D possibly being TRBD2 (6 bases). Germline lookup yields CDR1 SGHTA and CDR2 FQGNSA. V lost 2 bases and J lost 2, with 10 bases in between. This CDR3 region has 14 residues. This CDR3 is CASSLRDWAYEQYF. The CDR3 DNA follows: TGTGCCAGCAGCTTAAGGGACTGGGCCTACGAGCAGTACTTC.

This rearrangement joins TRBV4-1 to TRBJ2-2; 8 positions match TRBD1. Germline CDR1 and CDR2: MGHRA and YSYEKL. With 8 bases clipped from V and 2 bases from J, the junction kept 7 bases outside the gene matches. This CDR3 contains 15 residues. CDR3 region: CASSRGRGNTGELFF. The CDR3 DNA reads as TGCGCCAGCTCCAGGGGGCGGGGTAACACCGGGGAGCTGTTTTTT.

CDR3 in DNA: TGTGCCAGCAGCGCCAGGGGGCGCGGGGGAGAGACCCAGTACTTC. Translation gives CASSARGRGGETQYF. V and J are TRBV11-3 and TRBJ2-5, with D tentatively TRBD1 (8 bases). V dropped 5 bases and J dropped 4 bases, with 17 bases sitting between them. This CDR3 has 15 residues. The germline V gene encodes CDR1 SGHNT and CDR2 YENEEA.

This clone was counted between two and nine times. The chain links TRBV30 to TRBJ2-3; 7 bases agree with TRBD1. Trimming removed 2 bases from V and 3 bases from J; junction bases left unmatched: 5. The CDR3 sequence is 14 residues long. Germline V gene sequence: CDR1 GTSNPN, CDR2 SVGIG (reference sequence). The CDR3 DNA is TGTGCCTGGAGTCGGGACAGCCAGACAGATACGCAGTATTTT. As protein: CAWSRDSQTDTQYF.

The J gene is TRBJ2-7, the V gene TRBV4-1; D is perhaps TRBD2 (6 bases). The V and J ends lost 2 bases and 2 bases respectively, with 16 bases between them. Germline V lookup: CDR1 MGHRA, CDR2 YSYEKL. The CDR3 consists of 16 residues. The CDR3 DNA is TGCGCCAGCAGCCAACCGCCGGGAGCAATGGCCTACGAGCAGTACTTC. Translated: CASSQPPGAMAYEQYF.

The V call is TRBV27, the J call TRBJ2-7, with D possibly matching TRBD1 (6 bases). The CDR3 is made up of 13 amino acids. Trimming took 5 bases from V and 4 from J, leaving 12 bases between them. Germline values: CDR1 MNHEY, CDR2 SMNVEV (reference sequence). For the CDR3, the DNA is TGTGCCAGCAGTCCTATTGGACAGTACGAGCAGTACTTC. Translated, it gives CASSPIGQYEQYF.

This rearrangement joins TRBV2 to TRBJ2-4; 8 positions agree with TRBD1. CDR1 is SNHLY, CDR2 FYNNEI, per germline. The length of the CDR3 is 15 residues. V shed 6 bases, J shed 0 bases, and the junction held 4 bases outside the gene matches. The CDR3 DNA follows: TGTGCCAGCAGGGACAGGGAGCTAGCCAAAAACATTCAGTACTTC. It specifies CASRDRELAKNIQYF.

This chain links TRBV7-2 with TRBJ1-2; unclear D gene. Germline values: CDR1 SGHTA, CDR2 FQGNSA. The CDR3 has 14 amino acids. V lost 3 bases and J 4 bases, leaving 12 bases between the germline ends. The CDR3 is CASSFSPTSYGYTF. The CDR3 DNA is TGTGCCAGCAGCTTCTCTCCGACATCCTATGGCTACACCTTC.

This rearrangement joins TRBV5-4 to TRBJ1-2; D uncertain. Germline-derived CDR1 and CDR2 are SGHNT and YYREEE (reference sequence). V shed 2 bases and J shed 6 bases, with 5 bases lying between them. The CDR3 has 11 residues. The CDR3 protein is CASSFVDGYTF. The CDR3 region has the DNA TGTGCCAGCAGCTTCGTAGATGGCTACACCTTC. The whole variable domain, filled in from reference TRBV5-4 and TRBJ1-2, reads ETGVTQSPTHLIKTRGQQVTLRCSSQSGHNTVSWYQQALGQGPQFIFQYYREEENGRGNFPPRFSGLQFPNYSSELNVNALELDDSALYLCASSFVDGYTFGSGTRLTVV.

The chain carries TRBV18 and TRBJ2-1; D is unresolved. Germline loops: CDR1 KGHSH, CDR2 LQKENI. V shed 3 bases and J shed 7 bases, with 7 bases lying between them. The length of the CDR3 is 12 residues. DNA for the CDR3: TGTGCCAGCTCACCGAACGGTAATGAGCAGTTCTTC. Protein: CASSPNGNEQFF.

This clone has a single count. This sequence joins TRBV28 and TRBJ1-1, with TRBD1 matching over 10 bases. The CDR3 covers 15 residues. From germline, CDR1 is MDHEN and CDR2 SYDVKM. V shed 7 bases and J 8 bases; nucleotides not matched to a gene: 13. The CDR3 spells CASNPPGQGYWEAFF. CDR3 DNA sequence: TGTGCCAGCAACCCACCGGGACAGGGGTATTGGGAAGCTTTCTTT.

The chain is built from TRBV5-6 and TRBJ2-2; perhaps TRBD2 as D (6 bases). The CDR3 is 16 residues long. The germline V and J ends were trimmed by 0 bases and 1 base, with 10 bases remaining between them. The germline CDR1 and CDR2 sequences are SGHDT and YYEEEE. The CDR3 nucleotides are TGTGCCAGCAGCTTGGGGGACTTTTTGAACACCGGGGAGCTGTTTTTT. Translation: CASSLGDFLNTGELFF.

The chain links TRBV28 to TRBJ2-5; 7 bases map to TRBD1. Per the germline V gene, CDR1 is MDHEN and CDR2 is SYDVKM. The CDR3 runs to 14 residues. Trimming removed 4 bases from V and 5 bases from J; junction bases left unmatched: 7. The CDR3 here is CASSWGQFSETQYF. CDR3 coding DNA: TGTGCCAGCAGTTGGGGACAGTTCTCTGAGACCCAGTACTTC.

V and J are TRBV6-5 and TRBJ1-1; D unresolved. V was cut by 2 bases and J by 1 base, with 14 bases left in between. Germline assignment: CDR1 MNHEY and CDR2 SVGAGI. The CDR3 covers 16 residues. The CDR3 sequence is CASSYGGEGKNTEAFF. CDR3 nucleotide sequence: TGTGCCAGCAGTTACGGCGGGGAGGGTAAGAACACTGAAGCTTTCTTT.

The V call is TRBV5-1, the J call TRBJ1-1; D unresolved. V lost 4 bases, J lost 1 base, and 17 bases lay in between. The germline V gene encodes CDR1 SGHRS and CDR2 YFSETQ. The CDR3 totals 16 residues. Here the CDR3 reads CASSRGWSAGNTEAFF. CDR3 nucleotides: TGCGCCAGCAGCCGCGGCTGGAGTGCCGGGAACACTGAAGCTTTCTTT.

The chain is built from TRBV18 and TRBJ1-4, with TRBD1 identical over 9 bases. The junction had 6 bases not matched to a gene; V was cut back by 5 bases and J by 5 bases. CDR1 is KGHSH and CDR2 is LQKENI in the germline V gene. This CDR3 is built from 15 residues. DNA for the CDR3: TGTGCCAGCTCAGAAGGACAGGGGATCAATGAAAAACTGTTTTTT. Translating it yields CASSEGQGINEKLFF.

The chain has TRBV13 and TRBJ2-7; tentatively, D is TRBD1 (7 bases). V lost 5 bases, J lost 3 bases, and 14 bases lay in between. This CDR3 spans 14 amino acids. Germline-derived CDR1 and CDR2 are PRHDT and FYEKMQ (reference sequence). CDR3 nucleotide sequence: TGTGCCAGCAGCCCGCGGGACAGAGGCTACGAGCAGTACTTC. Its protein product is CASSPRDRGYEQYF.

The chain links TRBV5-1 to TRBJ2-7, with D perhaps matching TRBD1 (5 bases). V lost 4 bases and J 1 base, leaving 12 bases between the germline ends. Germline CDR1 SGHRS, CDR2 YFSETQ. The CDR3 has 14 residues. The CDR3 region has the DNA TGCGCCAGCAGCCTGGACACGACATCCTACGAGCAGTACTTC. Its protein product is CASSLDTTSYEQYF.

The rearrangement joins TRBV7-2 to TRBJ1-1, with a weak D call TRBD1 (6 bases). CDR1 is SGHTA and CDR2 is FQGNSA in the germline V gene. V lost 5 bases to trimming and J lost 4 bases, with 11 bases between them. This CDR3 has 13 residues. The CDR3 DNA reads TGTGCCAGCAGCCCACGACAGGTCACTGAAGCTTTCTTT. Protein product: CASSPRQVTEAFF.

V usage is TRBV28 and J usage is TRBJ2-1, with 7 bases identical to TRBD1. Germline trimming cut 5 bases from V and 5 bases from J; bases unmatched to any gene: 9. The CDR3 totals 15 residues. Germline V CDR1 and CDR2: MDHEN, SYDVKM. The CDR3 loop reads CASSLYAGTDNEQFF. The CDR3 DNA is TGTGCCAGCAGTCTATATGCCGGGACAGACAATGAGCAGTTCTTC.

Only one count was recorded for this clone. The CDR3 sequence is CASRARVGAGVFGSYNEQFF. For the CDR3, the DNA is TGTGCCAGCAGGGCCCGGGTGGGAGCAGGGGTTTTCGGGTCCTACAATGAGCAGTTCTTC. The chain is built from TRBV2 and TRBJ2-1; maybe TRBD1 (6 bases). Germline V gene lookup returns CDR1 SNHLY and CDR2 FYNNEI. This CDR3 comprises 20 residues. The germline V and J ends were trimmed by 6 bases and 1 base, with 28 bases remaining between them.

This chain joins TRBV10-2 and TRBJ2-2; 9 nucleotides align to TRBD2. After removal of 2 bases from V and 2 bases from J, the junction contained 9 bases not matched to a gene. Germline assignment: CDR1 WSHSY and CDR2 SAAADI. CDR3 size: 18 residues. This chain's CDR3 is CASSEGLAGWVNTGELFF. CDR3 nucleotide sequence: TGCGCCAGCAGTGAGGGGCTAGCGGGATGGGTTAACACCGGGGAGCTGTTTTTT.